This TCR beta chain was sequenced for a study of blood T cell repertoires in COVID-19. Across the whole study: Samples of COVID-19 (acute and convalescent) were obtained from the United States, Italy and Spain.

Original processing notes: Amplified reference gene primers provided the basis for estimating nucleated cell counts. Measured with immunoSEQ multiplex PCR; TCRdb has only the in-frame clones, and not every one. V, J and clone size were drawn from that table, and D and trimming were deduced from the DNA. The sample consists of some 190,000 clones, 85% to 90% of them appearing once. The CDR3 is made up of 17 amino acids. Germline-derived CDR1 and CDR2 are SGHRS and YFSETQ. V lost 1 base to trimming and J lost 3 bases, with 20 bases between them. Sequenced input: peripheral blood. The clonotype comes from a man aged 18 to 29 with active or convalescent COVID-19. V is TRBV5-1 and J is TRBJ2-7, with D possibly matching TRBD2 (6 bases). CDR3: CASSLSGLVGSSYEQYF. CDR3 nucleotide sequence: TGCGCCAGCAGCTTGTCCGGTCTAGTCGGGAGTAGCTACGAGCAGTACTTC.